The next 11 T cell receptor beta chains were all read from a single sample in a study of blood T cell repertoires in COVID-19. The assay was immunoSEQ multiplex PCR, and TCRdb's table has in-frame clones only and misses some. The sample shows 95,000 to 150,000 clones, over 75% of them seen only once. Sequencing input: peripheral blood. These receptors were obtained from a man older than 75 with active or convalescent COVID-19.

The DNA for the CDR3 is TGTGCCAGCAGCCAAGGGACCAGGGGGCACTTATACAATGAGCAGTTCTTC. As protein: CASSQGTRGHLYNEQFF. This chain connects TRBV14 to TRBJ2-1; 8 nucleotides match TRBD1. The CDR3 is 17 residues long. Germline-derived CDR1 and CDR2 are SGHDN and FVKESK. The junction had 9 bases not matched to a gene; V was cut back by 1 base and J by 4 bases.

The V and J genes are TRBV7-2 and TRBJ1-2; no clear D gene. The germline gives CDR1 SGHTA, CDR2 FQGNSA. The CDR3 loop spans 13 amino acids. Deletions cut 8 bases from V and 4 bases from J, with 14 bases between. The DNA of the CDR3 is TGTGCCAGCCCCTGGAGGGAGGGCTATGGCTACACCTTC. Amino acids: CASPWREGYGYTF. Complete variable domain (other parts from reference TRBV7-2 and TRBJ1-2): GAGVSQSPSNKVTEKGKDVELRCDPISGHTALYWYRQSLGQGLEFLIYFQGNSAPDKSGLPSDRFSAERTGGSVSTLTIQRTQQEDSAVYLCASPWREGYGYTFGSGTRLTVV.

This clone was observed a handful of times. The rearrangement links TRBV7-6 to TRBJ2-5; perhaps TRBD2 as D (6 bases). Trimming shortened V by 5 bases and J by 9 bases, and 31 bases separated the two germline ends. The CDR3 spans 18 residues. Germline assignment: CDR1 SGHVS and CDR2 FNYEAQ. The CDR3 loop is CASSTRIGWGVAVKAQYF. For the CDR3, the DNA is TGTGCCAGCAGCACCCGAATCGGTTGGGGGGTGGCCGTGAAGGCCCAGTACTTC.

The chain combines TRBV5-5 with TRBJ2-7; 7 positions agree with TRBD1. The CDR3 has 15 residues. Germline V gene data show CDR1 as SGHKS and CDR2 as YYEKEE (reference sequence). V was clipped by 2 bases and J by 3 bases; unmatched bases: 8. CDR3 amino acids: CASSLEGTAFYEQYF. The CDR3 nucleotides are TGTGCCAGCAGCTTAGAAGGGACAGCTTTCTACGAGCAGTACTTC.

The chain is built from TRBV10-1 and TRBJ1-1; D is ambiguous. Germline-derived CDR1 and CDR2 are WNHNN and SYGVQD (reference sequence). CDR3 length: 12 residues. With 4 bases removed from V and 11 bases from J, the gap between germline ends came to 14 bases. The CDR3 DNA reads TGCGCCAGCAGTGTGCAGGCGGGCTCGGCTTTCTTT. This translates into CASSVQAGSAFF.

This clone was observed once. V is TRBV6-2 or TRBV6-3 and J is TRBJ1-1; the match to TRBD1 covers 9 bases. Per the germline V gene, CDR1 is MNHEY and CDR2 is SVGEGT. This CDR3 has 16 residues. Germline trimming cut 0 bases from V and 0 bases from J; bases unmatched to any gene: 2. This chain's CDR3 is CASSYSTGGVNTEAFF. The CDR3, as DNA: TGTGCCAGCAGTTACTCGACAGGGGGGGTGAACACTGAAGCTTTCTTT.

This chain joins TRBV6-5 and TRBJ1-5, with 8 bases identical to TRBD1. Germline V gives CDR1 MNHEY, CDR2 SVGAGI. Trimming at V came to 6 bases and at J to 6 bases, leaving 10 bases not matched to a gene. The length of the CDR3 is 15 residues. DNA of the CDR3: TGTGCCAGCAGGCCTACAGGGGGAACCGCTCAGCCCCAGCATTTT. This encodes CASRPTGGTAQPQHF.

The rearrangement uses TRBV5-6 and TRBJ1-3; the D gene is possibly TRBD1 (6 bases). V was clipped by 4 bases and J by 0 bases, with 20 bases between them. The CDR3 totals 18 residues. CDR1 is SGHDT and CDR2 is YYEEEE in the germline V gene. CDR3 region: CASSKPSTGTLSGNTIYF. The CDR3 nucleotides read TGTGCCAGCAGCAAACCATCGACAGGCACGCTCTCTGGAAACACCATATATTTT.

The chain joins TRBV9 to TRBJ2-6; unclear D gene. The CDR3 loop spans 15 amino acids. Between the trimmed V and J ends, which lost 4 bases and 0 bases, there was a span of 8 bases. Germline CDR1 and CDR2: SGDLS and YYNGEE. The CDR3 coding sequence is TGTGCCAGCAGCCCTCCGGGCTCTGGGGCCAACGTCCTGACTTTC. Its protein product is CASSPPGSGANVLTF.

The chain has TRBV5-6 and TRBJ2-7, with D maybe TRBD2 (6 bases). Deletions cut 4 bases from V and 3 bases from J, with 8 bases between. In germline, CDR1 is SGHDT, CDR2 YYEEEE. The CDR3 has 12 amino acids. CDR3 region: CASSGTLYEQYF. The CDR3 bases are TGTGCCAGCAGCGGGACTCTCTACGAGCAGTACTTC.

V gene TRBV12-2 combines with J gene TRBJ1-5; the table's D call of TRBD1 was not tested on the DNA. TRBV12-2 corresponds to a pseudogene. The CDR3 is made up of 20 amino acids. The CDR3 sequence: CASRPSVSLTGHRRNQPQHF. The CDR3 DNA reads TGTGCAAGTCGCCCTTCTGTATCTTTGACAGGTCACAGACGGAATCAGCCCCAGCATTTT.